Listed below are T cell receptor beta chains from one sample, sequenced in a study of blood T cell repertoires in COVID-19. Sequencing used immunoSEQ multiplex PCR; TCRdb keeps in-frame clones, though not all of them. The sample shows fewer than 90,000 clones, about 90% of them seen only once. Sample: peripheral blood. These TCRs come from a woman older than 75 with active or convalescent COVID-19. The CDR3 runs from the conserved cysteine through the conserved F or W. Each record gives: V gene, CDR3 protein.

TRBV19	CASAYDRDGLSGYTF
TRBV19	CASSIHGKFLF
TRBV7-2	CASSSKDRVCTGNTIYF
TRBV6-5	CASSDDRVGKLFF
TRBV9	CASSVATSLSTDTQYF
TRBV5-1	CASSPDREDTEAFF
TRBV9	CASSVSGGYEQYF
TRBV29-1	CSVEVGTGNEKLFF
TRBV14	CASSHGTGPYGYTF
TRBV2	CASSEAFFGRRVQNEQFF
TRBV19	CASSMVGISYEQYF
TRBV15	CATSSPPGRIGAPEAFF